Each of the 24 T cell receptor beta chains below was sequenced from the same sample in a study of lymphopenia after photon versus proton radiotherapy. Method: immunoSEQ multiplex PCR; TCRdb's copy keeps in-frame clones and lacks some. The sample consists of about 45,000 clones, about 85% of them appearing once. Source: peripheral blood, taken from a patient treated with photon-based radiotherapy. These receptor sequences come from a man aged 35-49 years with gastric cancer.

The CDR3 DNA follows: TGTGCCAGCAGCGTCGCCTCAGGCGAGCAGTACTTC. It is translated as CASSVASGEQYF. The chain combines TRBV9 with TRBJ2-7; D is unresolved. Trimming shortened V by 2 bases and J by 6 bases, and 9 bases separated the two germline ends. The CDR3 extends over 12 amino acids. CDR1 is SGDLS and CDR2 is YYNGEE in the germline V gene.

The chain has TRBV6-4 and TRBJ1-2, with a tentative D call TRBD1 (5 bases). The ends were cut back, 7 bases at V and 4 bases at J, with 16 bases in the middle. This CDR3 spans 14 amino acids. Germline CDR1 is MRHNA and CDR2 is SNTAGT. CDR3 sequence: CASTPEAGSYGYTF. DNA of the CDR3: TGTGCCAGCACCCCCGAGGCAGGGAGCTATGGCTACACCTTC.

The chain is built from TRBV27 and TRBJ1-2; D ambiguous. This CDR3 contains 14 residues. Germline V gene sequence: CDR1 MNHEY, CDR2 SMNVEV (reference sequence). The V and J ends lost 0 bases and 2 bases respectively, with 7 bases between them. CDR3 sequence reads: CASSLSFSNYGYTF. Here the CDR3 DNA reads TGTGCCAGCAGTTTATCGTTCAGCAACTATGGCTACACCTTC.

The chain recombines TRBV11-2 with TRBJ1-2; no clear D. The CDR3 is 12 amino acids. Trimming pared 4 bases from V and 7 bases from J, leaving 10 bases between. Germline V gives CDR1 SGHAT, CDR2 FQNNGV. This chain's CDR3 is CASSSEGGGYTF. CDR3 nucleotides: TGTGCCAGCAGCTCAGAGGGAGGTGGCTACACCTTC.

The J gene is TRBJ1-3, the V gene TRBV30; the D gene is possibly TRBD1 (6 bases). Germline assignment: CDR1 GTSNPN and CDR2 SVGIG (reference sequence). The ends were cut back, 2 bases at V and 0 bases at J, with 14 bases in the middle. The CDR3 is 16 residues long. Here the CDR3 DNA reads TGTGCCTGGAGTTCGACAGGCCTTTTCTCTGGAAACACCATATATTTT. Residues: CAWSSTGLFSGNTIYF.

This clone was found once. The chain has TRBV6-5 and TRBJ1-1; weak D call: TRBD1 (6 bases). The CDR3 length is 11 residues. CDR1 is MNHEY and CDR2 is SVGAGI in the germline V gene. Trimming took 3 bases from V and 10 from J, leaving 9 bases between them. DNA of the CDR3: TGTGCCAGCAGTTATCAGGGGATAGCTTTCTTT. This encodes CASSYQGIAFF.

The J gene is TRBJ2-5, the V gene TRBV7-7, with unresolved D. The CDR3 contains 16 residues. Per the germline V gene, CDR1 is SSHAT and CDR2 is FNYEAQ (reference sequence). Trimming shortened V by 5 bases and J by 3 bases, and 19 bases separated the two germline ends. The DNA of the CDR3 is TGTGCCAGCAGCCCCCCGTCGTGGGTCGTAGAAGAGACCCAGTACTTC. Its protein is CASSPPSWVVEETQYF.

The chain joins TRBV12-5 to TRBJ2-5; D might be TRBD1 or TRBD2, each matching 5 bases. With 2 bases removed from V and 5 bases from J, the gap between germline ends came to 15 bases. The CDR3 consists of 15 residues. CDR1 is LGHNT and CDR2 is FRNRAP in the germline V gene. DNA of the CDR3: TGTGCTAGTGGTTTGCCGGGACCCATCGGGGAGACCCAGTACTTC. Amino acids: CASGLPGPIGETQYF.

V is TRBV15 and J is TRBJ1-6; unclear D gene. V was clipped by 3 bases and J by 7 bases, with 7 bases between them. Germline V lookup: CDR1 LNHNV, CDR2 YYDKDF (reference sequence). This CDR3 region has 13 residues. The CDR3 protein is CATSRASNSPLHF. CDR3 DNA sequence: TGTGCCACCAGCAGGGCCAGCAATTCACCCCTCCACTTT.

V usage is TRBV15 and J usage is TRBJ2-1, with D perhaps assigned TRBD1 or TRBD2 (5 bases each). The V end lost 0 bases, the J end lost 12 bases, and 9 bases lay between the germline ends. This CDR3 has 12 amino acids. Germline-derived CDR1 and CDR2 are LNHNV and YYDKDF (reference sequence). CDR3 in amino acids: CATSRDQGVQFF. The CDR3 DNA sequence: TGTGCCACCAGCAGAGACCAGGGAGTGCAGTTCTTC. The whole variable domain, remainder taken from reference TRBV15 and TRBJ2-1, is DAMVIQNPRYQVTQFGKPVTLSCSQTLNHNVMYWYQQKSSQAPKLLFHYYDKDFNNEADTPDNFQSRRPNTSFCFLDIRSPGLGDTAMYLCATSRDQGVQFFGPGTRLTVL.

This clone was found a few times. The rearrangement joins TRBV9 to TRBJ2-3; 15 nucleotides align to TRBD2. CDR1 SGDLS and CDR2 YYNGEE come from the germline V gene. The length of the CDR3 is 15 residues. Losses at the gene ends were 3 bases for V and 4 bases for J; bases not matched to a gene: 0. This CDR3 reads CASSGTSGGADTQYF. CDR3 nucleotide sequence: TGTGCCAGCAGCGGGACTAGCGGGGGGGCAGATACGCAGTATTTT.

The chain recombines TRBV7-3 with TRBJ2-2; unclear D gene. Trimming shortened V by 2 bases and J by 4 bases, and 14 bases separated the two germline ends. Germline values: CDR1 SGHTA, CDR2 FQGTGA. This CDR3 has 16 amino acids. The CDR3 loop is CASSLSPSLSTGELFF. CDR3 nucleotides: TGTGCCAGCAGCTTATCCCCCTCTCTAAGCACCGGGGAGCTGTTTTTT.

The chain uses TRBV4-1 and TRBJ2-3, with D possibly matching TRBD1 (6 bases). V was trimmed by 4 bases and J by 3 bases, leaving 14 bases between them. Germline V gene lookup returns CDR1 MGHRA and CDR2 YSYEKL. The CDR3 is made up of 15 amino acids. The CDR3 spells CASSPGQYGTDTQYF. As DNA, the CDR3 is TGCGCCAGCAGCCCTGGACAGTATGGTACAGATACGCAGTATTTT.

The chain uses TRBV2 and TRBJ2-1; 11 bases are shared with TRBD2. Germline CDR1 is SNHLY and CDR2 is FYNNEI. The J segment lost 2 bases and the V segment lost 6 bases, leaving 6 bases of the junction unmatched. CDR3 size: 16 residues. This CDR3 reads CASRLGTSGTYNEQFF. As DNA, the CDR3 is TGTGCCAGCAGGCTTGGGACTAGCGGCACCTACAATGAGCAGTTCTTC. Complete variable domain (other parts from reference TRBV2 and TRBJ2-1): EPEVTQTPSHQVTQMGQEVILRCVPISNHLYFYWYRQILGQKVEFLVSFYNNEISEKSEIFDDQFSVERPDGSNFTLKIRSTKLEDSAMYFCASRLGTSGTYNEQFFGPGTRLTVL.

This clone was counted a few times. The gene calls are TRBV7-9 and TRBJ2-1, with 7 bases aligning to TRBD1. This CDR3 spans 15 amino acids. Trimming removed 2 bases from V and 2 bases from J; junction bases left unmatched: 3. CDR1 SEHNR and CDR2 FQNEAQ come from the germline V gene (reference sequence). CDR3 sequence (DNA): TGTGCCAGCAGCTTACTTACAGGGGCCTACAATGAGCAGTTCTTC. Its translation: CASSLLTGAYNEQFF.

This clone was observed a few times. The rearrangement links TRBV9 to TRBJ1-6, with TRBD1 matching 10 bases. The CDR3 loop spans 15 amino acids. Germline-derived CDR1 and CDR2 are SGDLS and YYNGEE. V was pared by 3 bases and J by 7 bases, with 4 bases of the junction left unmatched. This chain's CDR3 is CASSEGGQGNSPLHF. CDR3 coding DNA: TGTGCCAGCAGCGAGGGGGGACAGGGGAATTCACCCCTCCACTTT.

This chain joins TRBV15 and TRBJ2-7; a possible D gene is TRBD1 (5 bases). The CDR3 runs 13 residues. V was trimmed by 6 bases and J by 0 bases, leaving 9 bases between them. The germline CDR1 and CDR2 sequences are LNHNV and YYDKDF (reference sequence). The CDR3 bases are TGTGCCACCAGTCAGACAGACTCCTACGAGCAGTACTTC. Its translation is CATSQTDSYEQYF.

The rearrangement uses TRBV6-1 and TRBJ2-1, with 10 bases fitting TRBD2. This CDR3 comprises 15 residues. CDR1 is MNHNS and CDR2 is SASEGT in the germline V gene. The V and J ends lost 1 base and 4 bases, in that order; junction bases with no gene match: 1. The CDR3 DNA reads as TGTGCCAGCAGTGAAGTAGCGGGGGGTTACAATGAGCAGTTCTTC. It yields the protein CASSEVAGGYNEQFF.

This clone was seen a few times. The chain recombines TRBV19 with TRBJ2-5, with D perhaps being TRBD1 or TRBD2 (5 bases each). V was trimmed by 3 bases and J by 4 bases, leaving 21 bases between them. The CDR3 runs to 17 residues. Germline V lookup: CDR1 LNHDA, CDR2 SQIVND (reference sequence). This CDR3 is CASSIGDGASSAETQYF. The CDR3 region has the DNA TGTGCCAGTAGTATTGGGGATGGGGCTAGCAGTGCAGAGACCCAGTACTTC.

The chain recombines TRBV7-6 with TRBJ2-7, with D maybe TRBD1 (6 bases). Germline values: CDR1 SGHVS, CDR2 FNYEAQ. The CDR3 contains 14 residues. V was trimmed by 1 base and J by 7 bases, leaving 14 bases between them. The CDR3 sequence is CASSLERTAGEQYF. Written as DNA, the CDR3 is TGTGCCAGCAGCTTAGAAAGGACAGCCGGGGAGCAGTACTTC.

This chain uses TRBV10-3 with TRBJ1-3; D is uncertain. V was clipped by 7 bases and J by 0 bases, with 7 bases between them. The CDR3 runs 13 residues. Germline CDR1 and CDR2: ENHRY and SYGVKD. The CDR3 coding sequence is TGTGCCATCACCGGGAGCTCTGGAAACACCATATATTTT. Residues: CAITGSSGNTIYF.

The rearrangement uses TRBV29-1 and TRBJ1-2; perhaps TRBD1 as D (5 bases). The germline V gene has CDR1 SQVTM and CDR2 ANQGSEA. Trimming removed 4 bases at V and 8 bases at J, with 11 bases between. The CDR3 runs 11 residues. The CDR3 spells CSVVGVEGYTF. In DNA, the CDR3 is TGCAGCGTTGTAGGGGTGGAGGGCTACACCTTC.

The CDR3 loop is CASSYGGEAEAFF. For the CDR3, the DNA is TGCGCCAGCAGCTACGGAGGGGAGGCTGAAGCTTTCTTT. The chain recombines TRBV5-1 with TRBJ1-1; D is perhaps TRBD1 (5 bases). V was trimmed by 3 bases and J by 6 bases, leaving 12 bases between them. Germline values: CDR1 SGHRS, CDR2 YFSETQ. There are 13 residues in the CDR3.

V and J are TRBV30 and TRBJ1-6, with 7 bases that match TRBD1. CDR1 is GTSNPN and CDR2 is SVGIG in the germline V gene (reference sequence). The CDR3 has 16 amino acids. The junction had 13 bases not matched to a gene; V was cut back by 3 bases and J by 8 bases. The CDR3 coding sequence is TGTGCCTGGAGCGTTACTTCCGGGACAGAGGATTCACCCCTCCACTTT. Residues: CAWSVTSGTEDSPLHF. Full variable domain (missing parts from reference TRBV30 and TRBJ1-6): SQTIHQWPATLVQPVGSPLSLECTVEGTSNPNLYWYRQAAGRGLQLLFYSVGIGQISSEVPQNLSASRPQDRQFILSSKKLLLSDSGFYLCAWSVTSGTEDSPLHFGNGTRLTVT.